This T cell receptor beta chain comes out of a study of graft-versus-host responses after intestinal transplantation. V gave up 6 bases and J gave up 8 bases, with 17 bases separating them. CDR1 and CDR2 from the germline V gene are KGHSH and LQKENI. The length of the CDR3 is 14 residues. Data came from immunoSEQ multiplex PCR; TCRdb stores just in-frame clones and leaves some out. The sample holds around 50,000 clones; approximately 90% are singletons and the top ten take 1.6%. This chain joins TRBV18 and TRBJ2-1, with a weak D call TRBD2 (7 bases). The material was PBMCs, obtained 26 days after transplant. This TCR was sampled from a human patient who received an intestinal transplant, so some T cells may come from the graft donor. This chain's CDR3 is CASSPLGGGDEQFF. CDR3 nucleotides: TGTGCCAGCTCCCCTCTAGGGGGAGGGGATGAGCAGTTCTTC.